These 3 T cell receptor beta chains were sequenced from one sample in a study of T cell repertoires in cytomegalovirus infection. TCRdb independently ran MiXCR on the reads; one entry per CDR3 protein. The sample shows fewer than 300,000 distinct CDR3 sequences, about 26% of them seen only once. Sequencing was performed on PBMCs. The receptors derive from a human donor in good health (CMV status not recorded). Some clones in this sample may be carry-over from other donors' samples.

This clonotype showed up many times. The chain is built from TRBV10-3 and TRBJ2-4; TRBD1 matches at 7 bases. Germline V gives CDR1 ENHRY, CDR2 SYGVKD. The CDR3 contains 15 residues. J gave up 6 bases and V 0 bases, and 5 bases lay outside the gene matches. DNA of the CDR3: TGTGCCATCAGTGAGTCCCCCCGACAGGGAAACATTCAGTACTTC. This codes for CAISESPRQGNIQYF.

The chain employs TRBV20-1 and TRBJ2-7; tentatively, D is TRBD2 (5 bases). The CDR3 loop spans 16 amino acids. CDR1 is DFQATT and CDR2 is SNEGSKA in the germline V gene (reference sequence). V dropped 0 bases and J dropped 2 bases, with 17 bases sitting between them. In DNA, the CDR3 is TGCAGTGCTAGAGATTCGGGCCCCGCGGGCGCCTACGAGCAGTACTTC. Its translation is CSARDSGPAGAYEQYF.

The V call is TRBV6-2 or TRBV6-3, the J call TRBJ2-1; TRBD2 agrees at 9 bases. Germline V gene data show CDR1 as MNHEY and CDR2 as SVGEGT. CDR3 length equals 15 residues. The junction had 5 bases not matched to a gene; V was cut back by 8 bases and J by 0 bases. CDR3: CASPQREVSYNEQFF. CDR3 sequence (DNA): TGTGCCAGCCCCCAGCGGGAGGTCTCCTACAATGAGCAGTTCTTC.